This TCR beta chain was captured in a study of identical twins. TCRdb passed the 5' RACE reads through MiXCR, listing each CDR3 protein once. This table holds about 330,000 distinct CDR3 sequences, roughly an eighth found once. The CDR3 is 13 amino acids. Germline lookup yields CDR1 SEHNR and CDR2 FQNEAQ (reference sequence). Deletions cut 0 bases from V and 4 bases from J, with 7 bases between. These data are also associated with another study on yellow fever vaccine responses in identical twins.

Sequencing was performed on CD8+ T cells sorted from blood. The receptor comes from a woman under 30 in good health. The chain is built from TRBV7-9 and TRBJ2-7; D is unclear. CDR3 bases: TGTGCCAGCAGCTTAGCGGCTCTATACGAGCAGTACTTC. As protein: CASSLAALYEQYF.